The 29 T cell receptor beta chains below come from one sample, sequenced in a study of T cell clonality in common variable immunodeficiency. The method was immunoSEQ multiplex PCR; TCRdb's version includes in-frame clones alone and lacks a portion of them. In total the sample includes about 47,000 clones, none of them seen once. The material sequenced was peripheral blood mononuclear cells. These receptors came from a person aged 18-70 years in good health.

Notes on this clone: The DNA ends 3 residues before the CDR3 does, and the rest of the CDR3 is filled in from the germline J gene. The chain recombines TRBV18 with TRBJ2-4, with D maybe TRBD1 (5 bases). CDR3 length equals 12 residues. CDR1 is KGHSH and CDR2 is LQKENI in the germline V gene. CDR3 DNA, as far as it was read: TGTGCCAGCTCGCCTGACAGCGATGGT. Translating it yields CASSPDSDG. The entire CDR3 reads CASSPDSDGQYF.

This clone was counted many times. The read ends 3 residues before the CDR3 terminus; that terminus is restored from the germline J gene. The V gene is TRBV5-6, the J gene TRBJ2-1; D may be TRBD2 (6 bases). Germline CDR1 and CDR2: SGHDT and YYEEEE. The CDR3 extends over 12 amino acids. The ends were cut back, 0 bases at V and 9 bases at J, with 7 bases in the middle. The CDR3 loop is CASSLVGGEQFF. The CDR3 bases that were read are TGTGCCAGCAGCTTGGTGGGGGGTGAG.

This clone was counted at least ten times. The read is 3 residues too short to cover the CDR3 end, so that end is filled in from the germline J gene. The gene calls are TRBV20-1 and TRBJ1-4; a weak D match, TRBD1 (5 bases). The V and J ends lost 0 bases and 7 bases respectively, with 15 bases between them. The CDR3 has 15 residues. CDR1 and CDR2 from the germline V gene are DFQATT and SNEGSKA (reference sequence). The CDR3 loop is CSARDRQTRGEKLFF. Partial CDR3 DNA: TGCAGTGCTAGAGATAGACAGACCAGAGGTGAAAAA.

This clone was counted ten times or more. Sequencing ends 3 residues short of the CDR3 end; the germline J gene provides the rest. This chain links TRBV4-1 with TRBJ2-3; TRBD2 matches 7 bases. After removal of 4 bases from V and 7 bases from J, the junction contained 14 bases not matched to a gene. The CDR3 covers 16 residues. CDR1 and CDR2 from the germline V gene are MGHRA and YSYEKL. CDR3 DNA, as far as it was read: TGCGCCAGCAGCCTCCCCGCGACTAGCAATACACATACG. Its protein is CASSLPATSNTHT. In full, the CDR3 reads CASSLPATSNTHTQYF.

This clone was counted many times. The part of the CDR3 DNA that was read is TGTGCCAGCAGTCCCGGGACTAGGAGCTACGAG. This gives the protein CASSPGTRSYE. The full CDR3 reads CASSPGTRSYEQYF. The chain couples TRBV12-3 or TRBV12-4 to TRBJ2-7, with 8 bases that match TRBD2. The read stops 3 residues short of the end of the CDR3; the missing end is completed from the germline J gene. The ends lost 5 bases at V and 3 bases at J; junction bases unmatched: 6. The length of the CDR3 is 14 residues.

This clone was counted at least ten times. Here the CDR3 reads CASTRVTSSYNEQFF. The sequenced part of the CDR3 DNA is TGTGCCAGCACCCGAGTAACAAGCTCCTACAATGAG. The chain carries TRBV7-2 and TRBJ2-1; D unresolved. The DNA ends 3 residues before the CDR3 does, and the rest of the CDR3 is filled in from the germline J gene. The CDR3 contains 15 residues. Between the trimmed V and J ends, which lost 7 bases and 0 bases, there was a span of 13 bases. CDR1 is SGHTA, CDR2 FQGNSA, per germline.

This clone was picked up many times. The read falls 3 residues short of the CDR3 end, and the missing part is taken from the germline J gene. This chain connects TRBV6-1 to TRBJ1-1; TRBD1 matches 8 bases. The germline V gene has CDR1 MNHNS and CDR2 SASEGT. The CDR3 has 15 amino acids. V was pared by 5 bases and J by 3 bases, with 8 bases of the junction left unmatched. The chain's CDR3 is CASSQGQGGYTEAFF. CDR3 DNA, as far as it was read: TGTGCCAGCAGTCAAGGACAGGGAGGCTACACTGAA.

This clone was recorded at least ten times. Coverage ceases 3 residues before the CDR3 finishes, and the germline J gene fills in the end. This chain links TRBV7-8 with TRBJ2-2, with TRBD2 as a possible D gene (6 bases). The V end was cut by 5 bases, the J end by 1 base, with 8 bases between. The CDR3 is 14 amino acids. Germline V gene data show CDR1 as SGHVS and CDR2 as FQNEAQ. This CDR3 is CASSRGENTGELFF. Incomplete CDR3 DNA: TGTGCCAGCAGCCGCGGGGAGAACACCGGGGAG.

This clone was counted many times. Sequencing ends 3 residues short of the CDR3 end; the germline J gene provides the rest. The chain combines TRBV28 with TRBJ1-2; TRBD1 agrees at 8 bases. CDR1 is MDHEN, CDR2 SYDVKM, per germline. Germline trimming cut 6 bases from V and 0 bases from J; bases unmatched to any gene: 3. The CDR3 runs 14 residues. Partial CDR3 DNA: TGTGCCAGCAGGGCAGGGGGCCCTAACTATGGC. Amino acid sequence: CASRAGGPNYG. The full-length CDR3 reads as CASRAGGPNYGYTF.

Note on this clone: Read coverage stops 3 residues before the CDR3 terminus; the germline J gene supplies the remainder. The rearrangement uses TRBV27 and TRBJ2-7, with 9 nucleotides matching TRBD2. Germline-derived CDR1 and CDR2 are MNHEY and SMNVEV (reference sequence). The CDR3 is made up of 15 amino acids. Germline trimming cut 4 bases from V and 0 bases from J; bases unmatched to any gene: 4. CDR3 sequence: CASSYSGGPSYEQYF. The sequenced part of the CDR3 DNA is TGTGCCAGCAGTTATAGCGGGGGACCCTCCTACGAG.

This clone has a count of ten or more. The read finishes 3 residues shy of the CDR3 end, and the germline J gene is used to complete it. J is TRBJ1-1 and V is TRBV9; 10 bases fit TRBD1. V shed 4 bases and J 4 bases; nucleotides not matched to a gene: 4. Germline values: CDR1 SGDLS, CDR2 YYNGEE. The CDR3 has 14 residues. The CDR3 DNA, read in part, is TGTGCCAGCAGCAGACAGGGGGCAGGCACTGAA. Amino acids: CASSRQGAGTE. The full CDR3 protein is CASSRQGAGTEAFF.

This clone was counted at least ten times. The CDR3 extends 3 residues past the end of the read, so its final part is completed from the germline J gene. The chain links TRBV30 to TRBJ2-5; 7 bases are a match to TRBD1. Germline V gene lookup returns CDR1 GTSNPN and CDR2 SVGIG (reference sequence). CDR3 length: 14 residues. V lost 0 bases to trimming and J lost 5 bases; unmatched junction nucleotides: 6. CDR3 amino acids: CAWSVRGGSETQYF. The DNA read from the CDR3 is TGTGCCTGGAGTGTGAGAGGGGGCAGTGAGACC.

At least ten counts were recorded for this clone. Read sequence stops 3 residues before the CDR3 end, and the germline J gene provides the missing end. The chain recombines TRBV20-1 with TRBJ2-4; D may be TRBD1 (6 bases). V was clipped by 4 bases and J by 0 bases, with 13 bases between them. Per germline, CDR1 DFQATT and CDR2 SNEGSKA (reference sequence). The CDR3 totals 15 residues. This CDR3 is CSAKQGILAKNIQYF. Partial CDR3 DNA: TGCAGTGCTAAACAGGGCATACTAGCCAAAAACATT.

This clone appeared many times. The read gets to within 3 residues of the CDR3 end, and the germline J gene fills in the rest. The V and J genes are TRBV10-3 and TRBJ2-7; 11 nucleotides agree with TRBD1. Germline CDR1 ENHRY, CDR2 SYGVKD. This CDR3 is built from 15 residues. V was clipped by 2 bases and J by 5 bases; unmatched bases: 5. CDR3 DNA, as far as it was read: TGTGCCATCAGTGAGCCGGGACAGGGGGAAGACGAG. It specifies CAISEPGQGEDE. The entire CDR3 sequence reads CAISEPGQGEDEQYF.

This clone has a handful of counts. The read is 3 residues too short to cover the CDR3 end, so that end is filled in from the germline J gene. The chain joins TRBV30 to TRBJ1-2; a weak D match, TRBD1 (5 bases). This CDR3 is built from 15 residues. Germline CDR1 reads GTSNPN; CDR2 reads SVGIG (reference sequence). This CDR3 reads CAWRGLAGPTDTYTF. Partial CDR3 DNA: TGTGCCTGGAGGGGCCTAGCGGGGCCCACAGATACC.

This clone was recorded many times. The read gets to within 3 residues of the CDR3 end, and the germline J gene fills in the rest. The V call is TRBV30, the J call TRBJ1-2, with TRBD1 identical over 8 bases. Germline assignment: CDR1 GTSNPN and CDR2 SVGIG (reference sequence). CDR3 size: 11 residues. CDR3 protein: CAWWTGISYTF. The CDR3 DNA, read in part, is TGTGCCTGGTGGACAGGGATTAGC.

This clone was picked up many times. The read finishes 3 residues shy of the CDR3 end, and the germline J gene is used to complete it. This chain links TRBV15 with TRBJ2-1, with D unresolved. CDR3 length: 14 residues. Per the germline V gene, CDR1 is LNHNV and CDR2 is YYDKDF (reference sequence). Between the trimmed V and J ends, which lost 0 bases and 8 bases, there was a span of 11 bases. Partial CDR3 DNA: TGTGCCACCAGCAGAGAGGCTAGTTTCCATGAG. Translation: CATSREASFHE. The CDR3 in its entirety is CATSREASFHEQFF.

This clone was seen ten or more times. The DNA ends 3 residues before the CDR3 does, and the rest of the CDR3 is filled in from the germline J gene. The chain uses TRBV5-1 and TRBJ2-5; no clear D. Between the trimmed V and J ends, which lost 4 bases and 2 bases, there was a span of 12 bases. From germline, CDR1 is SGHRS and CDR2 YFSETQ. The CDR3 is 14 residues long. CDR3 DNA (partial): TGCGCCAGCAGCACCGAGCCCTATCAAGAGACC. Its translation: CASSTEPYQET. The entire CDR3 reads CASSTEPYQETQYF.

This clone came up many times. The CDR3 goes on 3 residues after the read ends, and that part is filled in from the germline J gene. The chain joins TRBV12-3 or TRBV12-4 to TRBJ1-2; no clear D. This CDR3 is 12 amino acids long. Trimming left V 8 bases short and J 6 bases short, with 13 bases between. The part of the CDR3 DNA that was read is TGTGCCAGCTTTGTACCAGAGAATGGC. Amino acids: CASFVPENG. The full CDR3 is CASFVPENGYTF.

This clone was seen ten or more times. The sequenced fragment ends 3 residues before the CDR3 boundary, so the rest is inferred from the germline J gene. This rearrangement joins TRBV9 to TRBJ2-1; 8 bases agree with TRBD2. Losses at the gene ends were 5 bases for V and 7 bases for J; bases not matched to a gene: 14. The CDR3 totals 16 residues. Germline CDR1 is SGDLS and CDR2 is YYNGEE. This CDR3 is CASSEGLAYSGNEQFF. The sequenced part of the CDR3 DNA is TGTGCCAGCAGTGAAGGACTAGCCTATTCAGGTAATGAG.

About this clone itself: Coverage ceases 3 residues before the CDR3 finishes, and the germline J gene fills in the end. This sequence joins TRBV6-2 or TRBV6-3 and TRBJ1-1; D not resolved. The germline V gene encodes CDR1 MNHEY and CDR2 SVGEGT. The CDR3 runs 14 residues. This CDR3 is CASSFQGVYETAFF. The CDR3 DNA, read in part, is TGTGCCAGCAGTTTTCAAGGAGTATATGAGACT.

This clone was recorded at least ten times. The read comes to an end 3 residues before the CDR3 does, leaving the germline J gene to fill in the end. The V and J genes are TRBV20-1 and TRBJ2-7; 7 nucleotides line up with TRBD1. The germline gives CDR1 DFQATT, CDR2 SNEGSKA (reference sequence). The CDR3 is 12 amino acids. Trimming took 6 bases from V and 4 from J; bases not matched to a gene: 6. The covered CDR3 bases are TGCAGTGCGGAGACAGGGTCATACGAG. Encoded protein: CSAETGSYE. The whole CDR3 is CSAETGSYEQYF.

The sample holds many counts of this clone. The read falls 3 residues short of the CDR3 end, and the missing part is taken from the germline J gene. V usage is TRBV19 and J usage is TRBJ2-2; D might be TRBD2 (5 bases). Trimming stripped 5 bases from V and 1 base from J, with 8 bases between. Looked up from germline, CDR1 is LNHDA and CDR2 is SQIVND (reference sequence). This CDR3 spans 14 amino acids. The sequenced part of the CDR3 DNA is TGTGCCAGTAGTCGCGGGCGGAACACCGGGGAG. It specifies CASSRGRNTGE. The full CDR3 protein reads CASSRGRNTGELFF.

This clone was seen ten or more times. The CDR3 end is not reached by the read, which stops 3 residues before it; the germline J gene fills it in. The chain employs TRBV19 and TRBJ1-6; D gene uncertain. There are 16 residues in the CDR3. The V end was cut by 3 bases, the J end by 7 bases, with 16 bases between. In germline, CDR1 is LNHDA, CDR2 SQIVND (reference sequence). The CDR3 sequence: CASSISGQRTNSPLHF. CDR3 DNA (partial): TGTGCCAGTAGTATTTCTGGGCAGAGAACGAATTCACCC.

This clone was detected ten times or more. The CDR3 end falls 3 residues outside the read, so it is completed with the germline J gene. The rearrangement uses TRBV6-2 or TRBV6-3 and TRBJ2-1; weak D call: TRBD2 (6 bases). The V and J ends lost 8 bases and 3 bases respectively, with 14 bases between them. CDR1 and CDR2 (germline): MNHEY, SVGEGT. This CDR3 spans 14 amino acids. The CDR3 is CASGNSEGYNEQFF. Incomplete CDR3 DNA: TGTGCCAGCGGCAATTCGGAGGGCTACAATGAG.

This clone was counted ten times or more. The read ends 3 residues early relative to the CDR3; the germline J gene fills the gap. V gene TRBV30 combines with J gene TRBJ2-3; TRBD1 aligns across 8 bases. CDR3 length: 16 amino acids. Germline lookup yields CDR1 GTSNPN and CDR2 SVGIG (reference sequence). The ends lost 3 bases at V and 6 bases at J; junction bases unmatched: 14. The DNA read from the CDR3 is TGTGCCTGGAGGGACTTCCAGGGGGCGAAAGTTGATACG. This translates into CAWRDFQGAKVDT. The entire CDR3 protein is CAWRDFQGAKVDTQYF.

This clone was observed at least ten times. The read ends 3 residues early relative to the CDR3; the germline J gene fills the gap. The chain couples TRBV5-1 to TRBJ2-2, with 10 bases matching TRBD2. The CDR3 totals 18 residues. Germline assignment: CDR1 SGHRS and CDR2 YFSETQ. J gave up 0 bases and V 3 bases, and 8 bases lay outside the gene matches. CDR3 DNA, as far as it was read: TGCGCCAGCAGCTCCCTCTTTAGCGGGGGGTCGAACACCGGGGAG. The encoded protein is CASSSLFSGGSNTGE. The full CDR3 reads CASSSLFSGGSNTGELFF.

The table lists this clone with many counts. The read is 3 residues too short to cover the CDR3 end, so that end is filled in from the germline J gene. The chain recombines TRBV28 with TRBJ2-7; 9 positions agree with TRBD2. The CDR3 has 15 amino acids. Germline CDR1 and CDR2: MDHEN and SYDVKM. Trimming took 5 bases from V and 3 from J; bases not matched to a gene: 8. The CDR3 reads CASSPPASGIYEQYF. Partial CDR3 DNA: TGTGCCAGCAGTCCGCCAGCTAGCGGGATCTACGAG.

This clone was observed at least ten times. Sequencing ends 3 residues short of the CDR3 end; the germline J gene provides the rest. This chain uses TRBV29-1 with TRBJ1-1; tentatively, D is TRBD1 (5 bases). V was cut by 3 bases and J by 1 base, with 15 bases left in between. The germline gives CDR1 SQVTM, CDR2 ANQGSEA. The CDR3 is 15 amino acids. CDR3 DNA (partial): TGCAGCGTTGAGGTACAACAGGCGCCGAACACTGAA. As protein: CSVEVQQAPNTE. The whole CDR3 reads CSVEVQQAPNTEAFF.